One T cell receptor (beta chain) is described in this entry. Its cognate antigen is unknown. These data belong to a study of OX40 agonist ivuxolimab in advanced cancers. For the study at large: Patients were given ivuxolimab, an antibody that agonizes OX40 (CD134). Earlier treatment with anti-PD-1, anti-PD-L1 or anti-CTLA-4 was permitted, and over 35% had received some.

Study outcomes and limitations: CD8+ T cells showed, on average, more clonal expansion than CD4+ cells. Clonal expansion in partial responders at 0.1-3.0 mg/kg ranked among the lowest.

This CDR3 contains 17 residues. CDR1 is SGDLS, CDR2 YYNGEE, per germline. Deletions cut 3 bases from V and 0 bases from J, with 18 bases between. The data were produced by immunoSEQ multiplex PCR, yet TCRdb's version contains in-frame clones alone and is incomplete. The table has 48,000 or so clones, about 87% seen once. The rearrangement links TRBV9 to TRBJ1-2; D uncertain. The source of this sequence is an adult with an advanced solid tumor such as melanoma, head and neck, liver or kidney cancer. The source was CD4+ or CD8+ T cells sorted from blood, collected in a trial of the OX40 agonist ivuxolimab. The CDR3 loop is CASSEIRYDISNYGYTF. The CDR3 DNA sequence: TGTGCCAGCAGCGAAATCCGATACGACATTTCTAACTATGGCTACACCTTC.